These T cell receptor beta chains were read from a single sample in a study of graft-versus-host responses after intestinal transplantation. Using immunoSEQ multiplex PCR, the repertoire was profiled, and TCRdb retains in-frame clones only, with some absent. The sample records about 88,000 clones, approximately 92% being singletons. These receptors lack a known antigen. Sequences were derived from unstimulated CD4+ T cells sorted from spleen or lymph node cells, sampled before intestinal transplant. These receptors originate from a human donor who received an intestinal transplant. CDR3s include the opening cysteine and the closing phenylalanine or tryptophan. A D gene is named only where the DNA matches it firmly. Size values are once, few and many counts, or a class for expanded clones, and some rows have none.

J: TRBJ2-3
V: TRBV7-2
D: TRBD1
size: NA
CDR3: CASSLRTGGTDTQYF
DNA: TGTGCCAGCAGCTTAAGGACAGGGGGCACAGATACGCAGTATTTT

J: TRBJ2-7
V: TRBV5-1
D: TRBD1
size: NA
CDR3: CASGTGTGFAYEQYF
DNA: TGCGCCAGCGGAACCGGGACAGGTTTCGCCTACGAGCAGTACTTC

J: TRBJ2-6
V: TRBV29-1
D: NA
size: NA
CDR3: CSVETTGANVLTF
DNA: TGCAGCGTTGAAACTACTGGGGCCAACGTCCTGACTTTC

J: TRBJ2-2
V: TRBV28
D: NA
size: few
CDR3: CASRSGTQNTGELFF
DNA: TGTGCCAGCAGATCCGGGACACAGAACACCGGGGAGCTGTTTTTT

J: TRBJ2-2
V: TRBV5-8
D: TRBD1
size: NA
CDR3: CASSLQGANTGELFF
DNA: TGTGCCAGCAGCTTACAGGGGGCGAACACCGGGGAGCTGTTTTTT

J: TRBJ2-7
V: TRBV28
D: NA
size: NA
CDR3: CASISWGNSPYEQYF
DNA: TGTGCCAGCATCTCGTGGGGGAACTCCCCCTACGAGCAGTACTTC

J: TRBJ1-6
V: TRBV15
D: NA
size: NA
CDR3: CATSRDKGGSSPLHF
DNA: TGTGCCACCAGCAGAGATAAGGGAGGGAGTTCACCCCTCCACTTT

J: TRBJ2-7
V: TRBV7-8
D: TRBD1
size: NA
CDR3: CASSKFRDRSYEQYF
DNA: TGTGCCAGCAGCAAATTCCGGGACAGGTCATACGAGCAGTACTTC

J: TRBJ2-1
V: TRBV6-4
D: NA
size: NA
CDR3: CASSSTVGNEQFF
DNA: TGTGCCAGTTCATCGACTGTGGGGAATGAGCAGTTCTTC

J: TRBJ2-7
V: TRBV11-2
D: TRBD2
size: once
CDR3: CASRGGSSYEQYF
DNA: TGTGCCTCCCGGGGCGGGAGCTCCTACGAGCAGTACTTC

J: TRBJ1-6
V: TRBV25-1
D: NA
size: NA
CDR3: CASSDARGSNSPLHF
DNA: TGTGCCAGCAGTGATGCCCGAGGAAGTAATTCACCCCTCCACTTT

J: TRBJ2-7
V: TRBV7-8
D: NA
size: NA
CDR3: CASSTIDGPYEQYF
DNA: TGTGCCAGCAGCACCATCGATGGCCCCTACGAGCAGTACTTC

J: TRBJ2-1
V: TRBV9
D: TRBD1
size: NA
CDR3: CASSVTVQGANNEQFF
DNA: TGTGCCAGCAGCGTTACTGTTCAGGGGGCCAACAATGAGCAGTTCTTC

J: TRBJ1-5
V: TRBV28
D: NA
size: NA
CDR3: CASSFQPQHF
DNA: TGTGCCAGCAGTTTCCAGCCCCAGCATTTT

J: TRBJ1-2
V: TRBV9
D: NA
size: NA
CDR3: CASSVRVDYGYTF
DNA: TGTGCCAGCAGCGTACGCGTTGACTATGGCTACACCTTC

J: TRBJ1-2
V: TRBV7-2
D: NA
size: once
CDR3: CASSLAPDSYYGYTF
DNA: TGTGCCAGCAGCTTAGCCCCGGACAGCTACTATGGCTACACCTTC

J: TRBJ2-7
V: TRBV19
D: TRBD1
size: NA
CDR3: CASTSWDRGYEQYF
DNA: TGTGCCAGTACCTCCTGGGACAGGGGATACGAGCAGTACTTC

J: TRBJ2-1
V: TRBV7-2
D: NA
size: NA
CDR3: CASSLGLRRGGEQFF
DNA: TGTGCCAGCAGCTTAGGCCTAAGGAGGGGGGGTGAGCAGTTCTTC

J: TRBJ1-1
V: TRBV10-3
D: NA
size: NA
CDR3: CAISRDNTEAFF
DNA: TGTGCCATCAGTAGGGATAACACTGAAGCTTTCTTT

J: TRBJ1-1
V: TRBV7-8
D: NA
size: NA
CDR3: CASSLGHGATEAFF
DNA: TGTGCCAGCAGCTTGGGGCATGGGGCAACTGAAGCTTTCTTT

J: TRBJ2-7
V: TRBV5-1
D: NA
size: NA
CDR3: CASKEAGQMSSYEQYF
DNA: TGCGCCAGCAAGGAGGCGGGCCAAATGAGCTCCTACGAGCAGTACTTC

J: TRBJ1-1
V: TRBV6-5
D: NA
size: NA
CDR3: CASRIGHSHKTEAFF
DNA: TGTGCCAGCCGAATCGGCCACAGCCATAAGACTGAAGCTTTCTTT

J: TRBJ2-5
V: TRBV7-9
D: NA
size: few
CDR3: CASSRGETTETQYF
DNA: TGTGCCAGCAGCCGCGGGGAGACTACGGAGACCCAGTACTTC

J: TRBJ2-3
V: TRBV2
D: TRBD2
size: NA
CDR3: CASSEKGLVTDTQYF
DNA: TGTGCCAGCAGTGAAAAGGGACTAGTGACAGATACGCAGTATTTT

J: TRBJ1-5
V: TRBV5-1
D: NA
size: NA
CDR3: CASSLTGDSNQPQHF
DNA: TGCGCCAGCAGCTTGACTGGGGATAGCAATCAGCCCCAGCATTTT

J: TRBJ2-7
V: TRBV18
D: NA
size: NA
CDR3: CASSPRTIHEQYF
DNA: TGTGCCAGCTCACCAAGAACTATCCACGAGCAGTACTTC

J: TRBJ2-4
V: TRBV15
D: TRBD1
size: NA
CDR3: CATSSWDREAKNIQYF
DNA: TGTGCCACCAGCAGCTGGGACAGGGAGGCCAAAAACATTCAGTACTTC